Listed here are 25 T cell receptor beta chains from one sample, sequenced in a study of control samples from healthy donors and cancer patients. Produced via immunoSEQ multiplex PCR; TCRdb's table is partial and in-frame only. This sample's clone table lists 150,000 to 200,000 clones. The specimen sequenced was blood. The receptors stem from a woman younger than 45 in good health.

V usage is TRBV7-8 and J usage is TRBJ2-7, with TRBD1 matching over 7 bases. This CDR3 has 13 residues. The J segment lost 2 bases and the V segment lost 6 bases, leaving 4 bases of the junction unmatched. The germline V gene has CDR1 SGHVS and CDR2 FQNEAQ. As DNA, the CDR3 is TGTGCCAGCAGGAGAGGGACAGCCTACGAGCAGTACTTC. Residues: CASRRGTAYEQYF.

The rearrangement joins TRBV9 to TRBJ2-1; D might be TRBD1 or TRBD2, each matching 5 bases. Looked up from germline, CDR1 is SGDLS and CDR2 is YYNGEE. The CDR3 runs 15 residues. V dropped 0 bases and J dropped 8 bases, with 15 bases sitting between them. CDR3 amino acids: CASSVGGRNKYEQFF. The DNA for the CDR3 is TGTGCCAGCAGCGTAGGGGGACGTAACAAATATGAGCAGTTCTTC.

V usage is TRBV3-1 (or the pseudogene TRBV3-2) and J usage is TRBJ1-6; D not resolved. CDR1 LGHDT and CDR2 YNNKEL come from the germline V gene (reference sequence). Trimming took 4 bases from V and 7 from J, leaving 17 bases between them. This CDR3 is 16 amino acids long. CDR3 sequence reads: CASSRTGQSFNSPLHF. The CDR3 DNA is TGTGCCAGCAGCCGCACCGGGCAGTCGTTCAATTCACCCCTCCACTTT.

The chain recombines TRBV19 with TRBJ2-1; D call uncertain. V dropped 1 base and J dropped 5 bases, with 12 bases sitting between them. CDR3 size: 15 residues. The V gene's germline CDR1 is LNHDA and CDR2 SQIVND (reference sequence). The DNA of the CDR3 is TGTGCCAGTAGTATAGGGTGGGTTTCCAACAATGAGCAGTTCTTC. Translation gives CASSIGWVSNNEQFF.

As to this clone: Different DNA sequences within this sample yield the same CDR3. V is TRBV6-5 and J is TRBJ2-2; D unclear. This CDR3 region has 13 residues. V lost 0 bases and J 1 base, leaving 0 bases between the germline ends. Germline CDR1 and CDR2: MNHEY and SVGAGI. The CDR3 nucleotides are TGTGCCAGCAGTTACTCGAACACCGGGGAGCTGTTTTTT. This translates into CASSYSNTGELFF.

Concerning this clone: The same CDR3 also results from other DNA sequences found in this sample. The chain carries TRBV12-3 or TRBV12-4 and TRBJ1-6; no clear D. The CDR3 is made up of 12 amino acids. Trimming took 6 bases from V and 5 from J, leaving 5 bases between them. CDR3 sequence: CASSRNNSPLHF. The CDR3 bases are TGTGCCAGCAGCCGAAATAATTCACCCCTCCACTTT.

Details on this clone: This same CDR3 is encoded by further DNA sequences in the sample. This rearrangement joins TRBV28 to TRBJ2-7, with D uncertain. Trimming took off 1 base at V and 0 bases at J, with 1 base between the two ends. CDR3 size: 12 residues. From germline, CDR1 is MDHEN and CDR2 SYDVKM. The CDR3 reads CASSLFSYEQYF. The CDR3 nucleotides read TGTGCCAGCAGTTTATTCTCCTACGAGCAGTACTTC.

The chain recombines TRBV27 with TRBJ1-1, with D tentatively TRBD1 (6 bases). Germline V gene sequence: CDR1 MNHEY, CDR2 SMNVEV (reference sequence). The CDR3 sequence is 13 residues long. Trimming stripped 3 bases from V and 7 bases from J, with 12 bases between. This CDR3 is CASSFGGRSEAFF. The CDR3 region has the DNA TGTGCCAGCAGTTTTGGGGGGCGGAGTGAAGCTTTCTTT.

The CDR3 DNA reads TGTGCCACCAGCACCCTGAACAGGGACACTGAAGCTTTCTTT. This encodes CATSTLNRDTEAFF. The chain has TRBV15 and TRBJ1-1, with D possibly matching TRBD1 (6 bases). CDR3 size: 14 residues. Germline CDR1 and CDR2: LNHNV and YYDKDF (reference sequence). V was shortened by 4 bases and J by 3 bases, with 12 bases between the two germline ends.

The rearrangement joins TRBV5-6 to TRBJ1-1; D gene ambiguous. There are 14 residues in the CDR3. Trimming left V 0 bases short and J 1 base short, with 7 bases between. CDR1 SGHDT and CDR2 YYEEEE come from the germline V gene. CDR3 sequence: CASSLGYGNTEAFF. The CDR3 DNA follows: TGTGCCAGCAGCTTGGGTTACGGGAACACTGAAGCTTTCTTT.

The chain uses TRBV15 and TRBJ2-3, with D maybe TRBD2 (5 bases). CDR1 LNHNV and CDR2 YYDKDF come from the germline V gene (reference sequence). The CDR3 sequence is 16 residues long. Between the trimmed V and J ends, which lost 4 bases and 5 bases, there was a span of 19 bases. This CDR3 is CATSMRARFRVDTQYF. The CDR3 DNA sequence: TGTGCCACCAGCATGCGGGCTCGTTTTAGGGTAGATACGCAGTATTTT. The variable domain in full, with the rest retrieved from reference TRBV15 and TRBJ2-3, is DAMVIQNPRYQVTQFGKPVTLSCSQTLNHNVMYWYQQKSSQAPKLLFHYYDKDFNNEADTPDNFQSRRPNTSFCFLDIRSPGLGDTAMYLCATSMRARFRVDTQYFGPGTRLTVL.

The V and J genes are TRBV7-9 and TRBJ1-2; 8 nucleotides agree with TRBD1. The CDR3 has 16 residues. Germline CDR1 reads SEHNR; CDR2 reads FQNEAQ (reference sequence). J lost 5 bases, V lost 4 bases, and 12 bases had no gene match. CDR3 protein: CASSSRTGSISYGYTF. CDR3 in DNA: TGTGCCAGCAGCTCGCGGACAGGGTCGATTTCTTATGGCTACACCTTC.

The rearrangement uses TRBV6-4 and TRBJ2-1; unclear D gene. The CDR3 is 15 residues long. The germline V gene has CDR1 MRHNA and CDR2 SNTAGT. Between the trimmed V and J ends, which lost 2 bases and 0 bases, there was a span of 8 bases. CDR3 coding DNA: TGTGCCAGCAGTGACCCCTCGAGCTCCTACAATGAGCAGTTCTTC. Its protein is CASSDPSSSYNEQFF.

The rearrangement links TRBV6-5 to TRBJ1-2, with D perhaps matching TRBD1 (5 bases). The CDR3 is 12 residues long. The ends were cut back, 6 bases at V and 6 bases at J, with 11 bases in the middle. Germline CDR1 and CDR2: MNHEY and SVGAGI. As DNA, the CDR3 is TGTGCCAGCAGGAGACAGACAAATGGCTACACCTTC. This translates into CASRRQTNGYTF.

This chain joins TRBV11-2 and TRBJ2-5; D could derive from TRBD1 or TRBD2 (5 bases each). Looked up from germline, CDR1 is SGHAT and CDR2 is FQNNGV. The CDR3 spans 16 residues. Trimming removed 4 bases at V and 0 bases at J, with 15 bases between. The CDR3 sequence: CASSSWDGAYQETQYF. CDR3 DNA: TGTGCCAGCAGCTCGTGGGACGGAGCTTACCAAGAGACCCAGTACTTC.

The chain couples TRBV18 to TRBJ2-3, with 12 bases matching TRBD2. The V segment lost 3 bases and the J segment 4 bases; nucleotides outside the gene matches: 2. CDR3 length equals 15 residues. The germline CDR1 and CDR2 sequences are KGHSH and LQKENI. CDR3 DNA sequence: TGTGCCAGCTCACCGAGGACTAGCGGGGCAGATACGCAGTATTTT. Its translation: CASSPRTSGADTQYF.

This chain connects TRBV19 to TRBJ2-5; 11 positions agree with TRBD2. The CDR3 covers 16 residues. The trim removed 5 bases at V and 2 bases at J, leaving 7 bases unmatched. CDR1 LNHDA and CDR2 SQIVND come from the germline V gene (reference sequence). The CDR3, as DNA: TGTGCCAGTAGTCCGGGACTAGCGGATATACAAGAGACCCAGTACTTC. This codes for CASSPGLADIQETQYF.

For the CDR3, the DNA is TGTGCCAGCAGCAAAGGAGAAACTAGCGGGGTTTTCACAGATACGCAGTATTTT. It encodes CASSKGETSGVFTDTQYF. The chain combines TRBV21-1 with TRBJ2-3; the D call in the table, TRBD2, was not verified against the DNA. TRBV21-1 is termed a pseudogene. The length of the CDR3 is 18 residues.

The chain joins TRBV6-5 to TRBJ1-5; no reliable D call. CDR1 is MNHEY, CDR2 SVGAGI, per germline. The V and J ends lost 0 bases and 4 bases respectively, with 4 bases between them. The CDR3 extends over 13 amino acids. CDR3 coding DNA: TGTGCCAGCAGTTACTCCATTAATCAGCCCCAGCATTTT. Its translation is CASSYSINQPQHF.

CDR3 amino acids: CASSSQGRTDTQYF. The CDR3 DNA reads as TGTGCCAGCAGTTCTCAGGGTAGGACAGATACGCAGTATTTT. The chain has TRBV25-1 and TRBJ2-3; maybe TRBD1 (5 bases). V lost 5 bases and J lost 3, with 12 bases in between. Germline assignment: CDR1 MGHDK and CDR2 SYGVNS. CDR3 length equals 14 residues.

V and J are TRBV5-1 and TRBJ2-7, with TRBD1 matching 7 bases. Losses at the gene ends were 4 bases for V and 3 bases for J; bases not matched to a gene: 7. This CDR3 comprises 14 residues. Germline V gives CDR1 SGHRS, CDR2 YFSETQ. CDR3 nucleotide sequence: TGCGCCAGCAGCCGACCGGGACAGCTCTACGAGCAGTACTTC. This encodes CASSRPGQLYEQYF.

The CDR3 nucleotides are TGTGCCAGTAGTATAGAGAGGGGTCAGCCCCAGCATTTT. Protein product: CASSIERGQPQHF. The chain combines TRBV19 with TRBJ1-5, with D perhaps matching TRBD1 (5 bases). This CDR3 region has 13 residues. Per germline, CDR1 LNHDA and CDR2 SQIVND (reference sequence). Trimming took 0 bases from V and 6 from J, leaving 6 bases between them.

The chain has TRBV11-2 and TRBJ1-2; D is uncertain. V was trimmed by 5 bases and J by 5 bases, leaving 15 bases between them. Germline lookup yields CDR1 SGHAT and CDR2 FQNNGV. This CDR3 is built from 14 residues. The CDR3 DNA sequence: TGTGCCAGCAGCCCCGGAGGCACTTCTTATGGCTACACCTTC. This sequence encodes CASSPGGTSYGYTF.

The chain uses TRBV5-5 and TRBJ1-5; D is unclear. There are 13 residues in the CDR3. Germline CDR1 is SGHKS and CDR2 is YYEKEE (reference sequence). V was cut by 2 bases and J by 5 bases, with 8 bases left in between. The CDR3 is CASSFAQYQPQHF. As DNA, the CDR3 is TGTGCCAGCAGCTTTGCCCAATATCAGCCCCAGCATTTT.

The genes are TRBV20-1 and TRBJ1-2; TRBD1 might be the D (5 bases). Deletions cut 3 bases from V and 1 base from J, with 15 bases between. Germline-derived CDR1 and CDR2 are DFQATT and SNEGSKA (reference sequence). This CDR3 comprises 15 residues. CDR3 in DNA: TGCAGTGCTAGTCAGCGGGGCAGCCTTAACTATGGCTACACCTTC. This encodes CSASQRGSLNYGYTF.